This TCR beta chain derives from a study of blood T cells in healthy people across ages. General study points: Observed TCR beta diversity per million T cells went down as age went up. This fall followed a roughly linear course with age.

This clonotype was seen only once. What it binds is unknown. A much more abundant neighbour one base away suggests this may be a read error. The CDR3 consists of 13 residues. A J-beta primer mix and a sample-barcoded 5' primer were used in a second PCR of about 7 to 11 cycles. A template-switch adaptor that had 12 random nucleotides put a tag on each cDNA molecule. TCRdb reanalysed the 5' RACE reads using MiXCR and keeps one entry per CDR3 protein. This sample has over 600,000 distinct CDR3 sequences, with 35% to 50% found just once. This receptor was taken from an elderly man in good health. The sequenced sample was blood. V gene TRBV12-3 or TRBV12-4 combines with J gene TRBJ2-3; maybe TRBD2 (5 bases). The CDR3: CVIRKRYTDTQYF. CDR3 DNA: TGTGTCATAAGAAAGCGGTACACAGATACGCAGTATTTT.